A selection of T cell receptor beta chains follows, all from one sample in a study of cytomegalovirus exposure and HLA in healthy donors. Clones were sequenced by immunoSEQ multiplex PCR, and TCRdb holds only the in-frame ones, with some missing. The sample shows around 20,000 clones, 84% of them seen only once. Sample: PBMCs. These receptors all stem from a human donor in good health. The CDR3 runs from the conserved cysteine through the conserved F or W. A D gene is named only where the DNA matches it firmly. Clone size appears in some rows only: once, few, many, or a class for an expanded clone.

>-|TRBV7-9|15|-|TRBJ2-7
CASSLGLWSSYEQYF
TGTGCCAGCAGCTTAGGACTTTGGAGCTCCTACGAGCAGTACTTC
>-|TRBV7-9|12|-|TRBJ2-5
CASSLGVETQYF
TGTGCCAGCAGCCTCGGGGTAGAGACCCAGTACTTC
>-|TRBV29-1|15|TRBD1|TRBJ1-3
CSVALDRVFGNTIYF
TGCAGCGTTGCGCTAGACAGGGTGTTTGGAAACACCATATATTTT
>-|TRBV7-9|12|-|TRBJ1-2
CASSSRFYGYTF
TGTGCCAGCAGCTCCAGGTTCTATGGCTACACCTTC
>once|TRBV6-5|15|-|TRBJ2-5
CASSYWYSSRETQYF
TGTGCCAGCAGTTACTGGTACTCCTCCCGAGAGACCCAGTACTTC
>-|TRBV30|11|-|TRBJ2-7
CAWRTGYEQYF
TGTGCCTGGAGGACAGGCTACGAGCAGTACTTC
>-|TRBV12-5|13|-|TRBJ2-5
CAIKQDPYETQYF
TGTGCTATTAAACAGGATCCTTATGAGACCCAGTACTTC
>-|TRBV9|14|TRBD1|TRBJ2-1
CASNRPGQGSEQFF
TGTGCCAGTAACCGTCCGGGACAGGGGAGTGAGCAGTTCTTC
>-|TRBV6-6|11|-|TRBJ1-3
CASTGGNTIYF
TGTGCCAGCACCGGGGGAAACACCATATATTTT
>-|TRBV10-2|17|-|TRBJ2-2
CASSEDSYTSNTGELFF
TGCGCCAGCAGTGAGGACAGCTATACCTCGAACACCGGGGAGCTGTTTTTT
>once|TRBV6-5|13|-|TRBJ1-2
CASHTQANYGYTF
TGTGCCAGCCACACACAAGCTAACTATGGCTACACCTTC
>-|TRBV7-2|13|-|TRBJ1-2
CASSLVRGNGYTF
TGTGCCAGCAGCTTAGTGCGGGGTAATGGCTACACCTTC
>-|TRBV19|15|TRBD1|TRBJ2-3
CASSALTGHSDTQYF
TGTGCCAGTAGTGCCCTGACAGGGCATTCAGATACGCAGTATTTT
>-|TRBV27|13|-|TRBJ2-1
CASSSTNYNEQFF
TGTGCCAGCAGTTCAACTAACTACAATGAGCAGTTCTTC
>few|TRBV7-2|13|TRBD1|TRBJ1-1
CAFGGQGVTEAFF
TGTGCCTTCGGAGGACAGGGGGTCACTGAAGCTTTCTTT
>-|TRBV6-5|14|TRBD1|TRBJ2-7
CASMRDREGHEQYF
TGTGCCAGCATGCGGGACAGGGAAGGGCACGAGCAGTACTTC
>-|TRBV6-5|13|TRBD1|TRBJ1-2
CASAQGANYGYTF
TGTGCCAGCGCCCAGGGGGCAAACTATGGCTACACCTTC